This T cell receptor beta chain was observed in a study of T-cell reconstitution after alpha-beta-depleted transplantation in children. General observations from the study: T-cell numbers and diversity, one year after transplant, stemmed largely from T cells that were newly produced. Certain patients had high TCRbeta diversity at day 60, and it came from recipient T cells and thymic progenitors that survived. Several hundred rapidly expanded clones from non-depleted graft cells reportedly supplied alpha-beta T cells about two months post-transplant.

Details on this clonotype: Its antigen is currently unknown.

Unique molecular identifiers were used to barcode this TCRbeta library. One entry per CDR3 protein results from TCRdb running MiXCR on the PCR reads. The sample gives around 210,000 distinct CDR3 sequences, roughly 6.6% of which show up once; just over 5.5% is in the top ten. The germline V gene has CDR1 LGHNA and CDR2 YNFKEQ. The ends lost 2 bases at V and 5 bases at J; junction bases unmatched: 11. The CDR3 spans 19 residues. The sequenced sample was PBMCs, obtained before TCRalphabeta/CD19-depleted stem cell transplant. This clonotype originated in a boy younger than 10 with acute lymphoblastic leukemia, due to receive a stem cell transplant. V and J are TRBV4-2 and TRBJ2-2; 13 positions agree with TRBD2. CDR3 residues: CASSQPKTGLAGDTGELFF. The CDR3 DNA reads as TGTGCCAGCAGCCAACCCAAAACCGGACTAGCGGGAGATACCGGGGAGCTGTTTTTT.